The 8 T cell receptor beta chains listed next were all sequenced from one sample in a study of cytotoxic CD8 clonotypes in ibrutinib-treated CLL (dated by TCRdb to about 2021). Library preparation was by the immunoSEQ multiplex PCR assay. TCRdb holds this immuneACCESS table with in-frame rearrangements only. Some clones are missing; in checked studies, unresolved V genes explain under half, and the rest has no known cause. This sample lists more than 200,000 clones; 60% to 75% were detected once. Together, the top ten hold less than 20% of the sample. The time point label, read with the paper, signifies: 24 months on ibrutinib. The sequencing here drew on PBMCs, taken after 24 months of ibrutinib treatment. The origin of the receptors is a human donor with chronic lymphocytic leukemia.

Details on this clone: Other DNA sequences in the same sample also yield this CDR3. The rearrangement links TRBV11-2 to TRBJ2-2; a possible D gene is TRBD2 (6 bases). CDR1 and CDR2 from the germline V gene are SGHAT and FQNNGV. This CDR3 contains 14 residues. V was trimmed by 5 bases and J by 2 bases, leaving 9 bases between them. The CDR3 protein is CASSPGLNTGELFF. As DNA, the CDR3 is TGTGCCAGCAGCCCTGGACTAAACACCGGGGAGCTGTTTTTT.

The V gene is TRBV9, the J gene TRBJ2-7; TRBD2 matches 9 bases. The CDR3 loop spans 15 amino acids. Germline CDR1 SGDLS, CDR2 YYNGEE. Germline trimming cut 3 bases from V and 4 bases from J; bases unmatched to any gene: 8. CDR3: CASSAWETSGYEQYF. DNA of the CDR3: TGTGCCAGCAGCGCGTGGGAGACTAGCGGATACGAGCAGTACTTC.

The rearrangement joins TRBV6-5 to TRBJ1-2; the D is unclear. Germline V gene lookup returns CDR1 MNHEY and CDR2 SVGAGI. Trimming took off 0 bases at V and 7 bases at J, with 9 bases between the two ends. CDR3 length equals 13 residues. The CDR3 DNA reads TGTGCCAGCAGTTACTCGATCGCGAGTGGCTACACCTTC. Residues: CASSYSIASGYTF.

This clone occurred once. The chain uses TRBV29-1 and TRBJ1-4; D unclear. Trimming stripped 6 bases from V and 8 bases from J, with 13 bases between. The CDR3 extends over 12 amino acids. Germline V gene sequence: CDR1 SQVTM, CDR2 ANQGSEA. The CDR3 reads CSVSLDGEKLFF. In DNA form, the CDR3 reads TGCAGCGTAAGCCTCGATGGGGAAAAACTGTTTTTT.

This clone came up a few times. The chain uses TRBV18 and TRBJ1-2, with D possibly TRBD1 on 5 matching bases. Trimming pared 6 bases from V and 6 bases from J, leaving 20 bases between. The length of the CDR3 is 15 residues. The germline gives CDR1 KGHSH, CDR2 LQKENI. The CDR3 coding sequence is TGTGCCAGCTCGCGATCAAGGGGTGTATCGGATGGCTACACCTTC. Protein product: CASSRSRGVSDGYTF.

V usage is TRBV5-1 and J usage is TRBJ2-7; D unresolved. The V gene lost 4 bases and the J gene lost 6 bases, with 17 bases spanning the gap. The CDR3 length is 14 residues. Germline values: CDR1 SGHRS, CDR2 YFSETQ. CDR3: CASSPGRLDAEQYF. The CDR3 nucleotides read TGCGCCAGCAGCCCTGGACGCCTGGATGCCGAGCAGTACTTC.

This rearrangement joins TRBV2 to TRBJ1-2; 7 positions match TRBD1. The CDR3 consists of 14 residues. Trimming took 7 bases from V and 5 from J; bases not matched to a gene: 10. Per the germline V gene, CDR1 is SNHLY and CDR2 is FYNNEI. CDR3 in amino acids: CASNAMAGGYGYTF. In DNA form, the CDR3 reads TGTGCCAGCAACGCGATGGCAGGGGGTTATGGCTACACCTTC.

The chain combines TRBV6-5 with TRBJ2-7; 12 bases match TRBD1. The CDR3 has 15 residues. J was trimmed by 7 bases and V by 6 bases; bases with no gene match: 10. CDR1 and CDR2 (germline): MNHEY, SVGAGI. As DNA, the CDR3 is TGTGCCAGCAGCGACCACCGGGACAGGGGGCGAGAGCAGTACTTC. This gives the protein CASSDHRDRGREQYF.